The 32 T cell receptor beta chains presented below share a single source sample, sequenced in a study of CD8+CD57+ T cells in acquired aplastic anemia. By flow cytometry, patients selected for sequencing had shown an expansion of CD8+CD57+ cells. Investigators profiled TCR beta VDJ and CDR3 from genomic DNA template. TCRdb reprocessed the reads via MiXCR and lists one record per CDR3 protein. In the table there are around 430,000 distinct CDR3 sequences, around 30% of which are singletons. The specimen sequenced was sorted CD4+, CD8+, or CD8+CD57+ T cells (not recorded which) from PBMCs. The receptors were sampled from a human donor with aplastic anemia.

The genes are TRBV5-1 and TRBJ1-4; D is possibly TRBD1 (5 bases). Between the trimmed V and J ends, which lost 0 bases and 7 bases, there was a span of 16 bases. The CDR3 is 16 amino acids. Germline CDR1 reads SGHRS; CDR2 reads YFSETQ. The CDR3 bases are TGCGCCAGCAGCTTGGACCCGGACGGGGGAAGTGAAAAACTGTTTTTT. Its translation is CASSLDPDGGSEKLFF.

At least ten counts were recorded for this clonotype. The V and J genes are TRBV19 and TRBJ1-3; the D gene is possibly TRBD1 (5 bases). Trimming shortened V by 7 bases and J by 11 bases, and 18 bases separated the two germline ends. The CDR3 is 13 residues long. Germline CDR1 is LNHDA and CDR2 is SQIVND (reference sequence). The DNA of the CDR3 is TGTGCCAGTAACTTCGAGGGCTCGGGGCCCATATATTTT. Its protein product is CASNFEGSGPIYF.

In the case of this clonotype: This sequence may be a read error, since a much larger clone differs from it by one base. The gene calls are TRBV29-1 and TRBJ1-1; D may be TRBD1 (6 bases). Germline values: CDR1 SQVTM, CDR2 ANQGSEA. The CDR3 totals 12 residues. CDR3 loop: CSRLGGATETFF. CDR3 in DNA: TGCAGTCGACTAGGGGGGGCCACTGAAACTTTCTTT.

With respect to this clonotype: Given a much more abundant clone one base away, this may be a read error. The chain couples TRBV7-8 to TRBJ1-1, with a possible D match to TRBD1 (6 bases). The CDR3 consists of 13 residues. V lost 1 base and J lost 6, with 9 bases in between. From germline, CDR1 is SGHVS and CDR2 FQNEAQ. The CDR3 sequence: CASSLGTDAEAFF. As DNA, the CDR3 is TGTGCCAGCAGCTTAGGGACAGACGCTGAAGCTTTCTTT. The whole variable domain, filled in from reference TRBV7-8 and TRBJ1-1, reads GAGVSQSPRYKVAKRGQDVALRCDPISGHVSLFWYQQALGQGPEFLTYFQNEAQLDKSGLPSDRFFAERPEGSVSTLKIQRTQQEDSAVYLCASSLGTDAEAFFGQGTRLTVV.

This clonotype was observed many times. The V and J genes are TRBV6-5 and TRBJ1-6, with D possibly matching TRBD1 (6 bases). The V gene's germline CDR1 is MNHEY and CDR2 SVGAGI. Trimming pared 5 bases from V and 9 bases from J, leaving 11 bases between. The CDR3 runs 13 residues. The CDR3 protein is CASSNIRGSPLHF. The CDR3 coding sequence is TGTGCCAGCAGTAACATCAGGGGTTCACCCCTCCACTTT.

In its sample, this clonotype was seen many times. The chain employs TRBV9 and TRBJ1-5; TRBD1 is a possible D gene (6 bases). With 1 base removed from V and 8 bases from J, the gap between germline ends came to 13 bases. CDR3 size: 14 residues. Looked up from germline, CDR1 is SGDLS and CDR2 is YYNGEE. The CDR3 is CASSVSSGDKPQHF. The CDR3 DNA reads as TGTGCCAGCAGCGTAAGTTCAGGGGACAAGCCCCAGCATTTT.

CDR3 amino acids: CASSFYRGSGNTIYF. The CDR3 bases are TGTGCCAGCAGTTTCTACAGGGGGTCCGGAAACACCATATATTTT. This chain connects TRBV12-3 or TRBV12-4 to TRBJ1-3; the match to TRBD1 covers 8 bases. V shed 3 bases, J shed 4 bases, and the junction held 5 bases outside the gene matches. The CDR3 loop spans 15 amino acids.

V gene TRBV5-6 combines with J gene TRBJ1-1, with a tentative D call TRBD1 (6 bases). V lost 2 bases and J lost 0, with 20 bases in between. CDR3 length: 18 amino acids. Germline CDR1 SGHDT, CDR2 YYEEEE. The CDR3 here is CASSLAGGRTAMNTEAFF. CDR3 DNA sequence: TGTGCCAGCAGCTTAGCTGGGGGCCGGACAGCAATGAACACTGAAGCTTTCTTT. Drawing the rest from reference TRBV5-6 and TRBJ1-1, the complete variable domain is DAGVTQSPTHLIKTRGQQVTLRCSPKSGHDTVSWYQQALGQGPQFIFQYYEEEERQRGNFPDRFSGHQFPNYSSELNVNALLLGDSALYLCASSLAGGRTAMNTEAFFGQGTRLTVV.

Ten or more counts support this clonotype. This chain links TRBV7-3 with TRBJ1-3; possible D gene TRBD1, 5 bases. Germline V lookup: CDR1 SGHTA, CDR2 FQGTGA. The CDR3 has 15 amino acids. V lost 3 bases, J lost 1 base, and 10 bases lay in between. The CDR3: CASSLMGGSGNTIYF. Written as DNA, the CDR3 is TGTGCCAGCAGCTTGATGGGGGGGTCTGGAAACACCATATATTTT. The full variable domain, completed using reference TRBV7-3 and TRBJ1-3, is GAGVSQTPSNKVTEKGKYVELRCDPISGHTALYWYRQSLGQGPEFLIYFQGTGAADDSGLPNDRFFAVRPEGSVSTLKIQRTERGDSAVYLCASSLMGGSGNTIYFGEGSWLTVV.

This clonotype was seen a single time. Relative to the germline gene, one junction end is altered; a read error may explain this. This chain connects TRBV4-1 to TRBJ1-1, with 7 bases lining up with TRBD1. The CDR3 consists of 14 residues. Germline V gene sequence: CDR1 MGHRA, CDR2 YSYEKL. CDR3 loop: CASISDRAGTEAFF. The CDR3 bases are TGTGCCAGCATCTCTGACAGGGCGGGCACTGAAGCTTTCTTT.

This clonotype was counted only a few times. The J gene is TRBJ2-5, the V gene TRBV5-1, with D uncertain. Germline CDR1 reads SGHRS; CDR2 reads YFSETQ. With 0 bases removed from V and 0 bases from J, the gap between germline ends came to 9 bases. The length of the CDR3 is 15 residues. CDR3 DNA: TGCGCCAGCAGCTTGGCCCCTGGGTACCAAGAGACCCAGTACTTC. It codes for CASSLAPGYQETQYF. Looking up the rest from reference TRBV5-1 and TRBJ2-5 gives the full variable domain: KAGVTQTPRYLIKTRGQQVTLSCSPISGHRSVSWYQQTPGQGLQFLFEYFSETQRNKGNFPGRFSGRQFSNSRSEMNVSTLELGDSALYLCASSLAPGYQETQYFGPGTRLLVL.

The chain couples TRBV12-3 or TRBV12-4 to TRBJ2-1, with D possibly TRBD2 on 5 matching bases. Trimming shortened V by 5 bases and J by 8 bases, and 16 bases separated the two germline ends. The CDR3 totals 14 residues. CDR3 amino acids: CASSLPLHGDEQFF. The CDR3 DNA is TGTGCCAGCAGTCTACCCCTTCACGGGGATGAGCAGTTCTTC.

The gene calls are TRBV25-1 and TRBJ1-2, with TRBD1 matching 8 bases. The V and J ends lost 0 bases and 0 bases, in that order; junction bases with no gene match: 6. The CDR3 has 17 amino acids. Germline loops: CDR1 MGHDK, CDR2 SYGVNS. CDR3 sequence: CASSEYGTGRSNYGYTF. CDR3 coding DNA: TGTGCCAGCAGTGAATATGGGACAGGCAGGTCTAACTATGGCTACACCTTC.

This clonotype occurred a few times. This chain connects TRBV20-1 to TRBJ2-2; 7 bases are a match to TRBD2. The CDR3 is made up of 16 amino acids. Germline CDR1 reads DFQATT; CDR2 reads SNEGSKA (reference sequence). With 5 bases clipped from V and 0 bases from J, the junction kept 9 bases outside the gene matches. Written as DNA, the CDR3 is TGCAGTGCTTTTCCACCGGGACTAACGAACACCGGGGAGCTGTTTTTT. It yields the protein CSAFPPGLTNTGELFF.

This clonotype occurred a few times. This chain connects TRBV20-1 to TRBJ2-5; 10 positions agree with TRBD1. J gave up 6 bases and V 5 bases, and 9 bases lay outside the gene matches. The CDR3 has 14 amino acids. CDR1 is DFQATT and CDR2 is SNEGSKA in the germline V gene (reference sequence). The CDR3: CSADRDRGFKTQYF. Written as DNA, the CDR3 is TGCAGTGCTGACCGGGACAGGGGTTTTAAGACCCAGTACTTC.

This clonotype was seen repeatedly, ten times or more. The chain is built from TRBV10-3 and TRBJ2-7; TRBD2 might be the D (5 bases). The ends were cut back, 11 bases at V and 7 bases at J, with 12 bases in the middle. The CDR3 is 10 amino acids. Germline assignment: CDR1 ENHRY and CDR2 SYGVKD. CDR3: CAVGGREQYF. The CDR3, as DNA: TGTGCCGTCGGAGGCCGGGAGCAGTACTTC.

This clonotype was observed a few times. This may come from a read error, since a much larger clone is one base off. The gene calls are TRBV7-6 and TRBJ1-3, with unresolved D. V dropped 1 base and J dropped 11 bases, with 9 bases sitting between them. This CDR3 is 12 amino acids long. Germline V gene data show CDR1 as SGHVS and CDR2 as FNYEAQ. As DNA, the CDR3 is TGTGCCAGCAGCTTAGAGCGTAACGCCATATATTTT. Its translation: CASSLERNAIYF.

This chain joins TRBV7-6 and TRBJ1-5; 7 bases fit TRBD1. The CDR3 covers 16 residues. V trimming: 6 bases; J trimming: 3 bases; junction bases outside the gene matches: 11. CDR1 and CDR2 (germline): SGHVS, FNYEAQ. The CDR3 region is CASSKVGGQPNQPQHF. CDR3 DNA sequence: TGTGCCAGCAGTAAGGTGGGGGGACAGCCCAATCAGCCCCAGCATTTT.

In the case of this clonotype: The junction departs from the called germline gene at one end, perhaps through a read error. This chain links TRBV6-5 with TRBJ2-7, with a weak D call TRBD1 (6 bases). Germline loops: CDR1 MNHEY, CDR2 SVGAGI. The CDR3 loop spans 13 amino acids. The CDR3 DNA reads as TGTGCCAGCAGTTACTCGATTGGGGGCGAGCATTACTTC. This encodes CASSYSIGGEHYF.

On this clonotype: The CDR3 carries no conserved terminal phenylalanine or tryptophan, so it likely arises from a read error. The chain is built from TRBV4-2 and TRBJ2-7; perhaps D is TRBD1 or TRBD2 (5 bases each). The CDR3 is 16 amino acids. V lost 1 base to trimming and J lost 7 bases, with 20 bases between them. Germline V lookup: CDR1 LGHNA, CDR2 YNFKEQ. The CDR3 here is CASSQGDEMYGEEQYS. Written as DNA, the CDR3 is TGTGCCAGCAGCCAAGGGGACGAGATGTACGGTGAGGAGCAGTACTCC.

The V call is TRBV25-1, the J call TRBJ1-6; 7 nucleotides align to TRBD1. Germline CDR1 MGHDK, CDR2 SYGVNS. The CDR3 consists of 16 residues. The J segment lost 5 bases and the V segment lost 4 bases, leaving 8 bases of the junction unmatched. Here the CDR3 DNA reads TGTGCCAGCAGTGCAGGGGGGAGGGGGAATAATTCACCCCTCCACTTT. This sequence encodes CASSAGGRGNNSPLHF.

This clonotype was counted ten times or more. The chain uses TRBV7-2 and TRBJ2-7; 12 bases are a match to TRBD2. This CDR3 spans 15 amino acids. Germline assignment: CDR1 SGHTA and CDR2 FQGNSA. Unmatched junction bases numbered 5, after V lost 5 bases and J lost 3 bases. Written as DNA, the CDR3 is TGTGCCAGCAGCCTTACTAGCGGGGGGAACTACGAGCAGTACTTC. It encodes CASSLTSGGNYEQYF.

There are a few counts of this clonotype. The V call is TRBV3-1, the J call TRBJ1-6; 7 bases are a match to TRBD1. The CDR3 is 14 amino acids. The V and J ends lost 4 bases and 8 bases, in that order; junction bases with no gene match: 5. CDR1 is LGHDT and CDR2 is YNNKEL in the germline V gene (reference sequence). The CDR3, as DNA: TGTGCCAGCAGCCGAGACAGGGTTTATTCACCCCTCCACTTT. Translated, it gives CASSRDRVYSPLHF.

The chain has TRBV11-2 and TRBJ2-1, with D maybe TRBD1 (5 bases). The germline gives CDR1 SGHAT, CDR2 FQNNGV. The CDR3 sequence is 15 residues long. V gave up 3 bases and J gave up 4 bases, with 13 bases separating them. CDR3 amino acids: CASSFDSLVYNEQFF. CDR3 sequence (DNA): TGTGCCAGCAGCTTCGACAGCCTGGTGTACAATGAGCAGTTCTTC. Full variable domain (rest looked up from reference TRBV11-2 and TRBJ2-1): EAGVAQSPRYKIIEKRQSVAFWCNPISGHATLYWYQQILGQGPKLLIQFQNNGVVDDSQLPKDRFSAERLKGVDSTLKIQPAKLEDSAVYLCASSFDSLVYNEQFFGPGTRLTVL.

The table lists this clonotype with many counts. DNA for the CDR3: TGTGCCATCAGTGAACTCCCGGGACAGGCGGACTATGGCTACACCTTC. It encodes CAISELPGQADYGYTF. The V gene is TRBV10-3, the J gene TRBJ1-2; 8 bases are shared with TRBD1. V lost 3 bases and J lost 3; bases outside the gene matches: 9. Germline V gene lookup returns CDR1 ENHRY and CDR2 SYGVKD. The CDR3 consists of 16 residues.

This clonotype was counted only a few times. This rearrangement joins TRBV10-1 to TRBJ1-1; possible D gene TRBD1, 5 bases. V was shortened by 6 bases and J by 6 bases, with 20 bases between the two germline ends. The CDR3 loop spans 15 amino acids. Looked up from germline, CDR1 is WNHNN and CDR2 is SYGVQD (reference sequence). For the CDR3, the DNA is TGCGCCAGCAGCCCTAGCGGGGTATGGGACGCTGAAGCTTTCTTT. Amino acid sequence: CASSPSGVWDAEAFF.

This clonotype was observed at least ten times. V and J are TRBV2 and TRBJ2-3; tentatively, D is TRBD1 (5 bases). The CDR3 sequence is 12 residues long. CDR1 is SNHLY and CDR2 is FYNNEI in the germline V gene. V lost 10 bases to trimming and J lost 4 bases, with 12 bases between them. The CDR3, as DNA: TGTGCCATCAGGGTGAGGTCAGATACGCAGTATTTT. Its translation: CAIRVRSDTQYF.

The chain is built from TRBV20-1 and TRBJ1-3; no clear D gene. V was trimmed by 1 base and J by 4 bases, leaving 8 bases between them. Germline-derived CDR1 and CDR2 are DFQATT and SNEGSKA (reference sequence). The CDR3 is 13 residues long. CDR3 amino acids: CSARVAGGNTIYF. The CDR3 DNA reads as TGCAGTGCTAGAGTTGCGGGGGGAAACACCATATATTTT.

This clonotype was recorded at least ten times. The CDR3 DNA sequence: TGTGCCAGCAGAGGAGATCTCTCCTACGAGCAGTACTTC. Protein product: CASRGDLSYEQYF. The V call is TRBV2, the J call TRBJ2-7; D call uncertain. The CDR3 covers 13 residues. Trimming removed 6 bases at V and 0 bases at J, with 9 bases between. Germline assignment: CDR1 SNHLY and CDR2 FYNNEI.

This clonotype was seen a few times. The chain recombines TRBV20-1 with TRBJ2-1; D is possibly TRBD2 (6 bases). This CDR3 region has 15 residues. CDR1 and CDR2 (germline): DFQATT, SNEGSKA (reference sequence). Trimming stripped 6 bases from V and 6 bases from J, with 21 bases between. DNA of the CDR3: TGCAGTGCCCTCCGGGGGAGCGGAGTATCCAATGAGCAGTTCTTC. This codes for CSALRGSGVSNEQFF.

The J gene is TRBJ1-2, the V gene TRBV10-3; the D gene is possibly TRBD1 (6 bases). Trimming took off 7 bases at V and 2 bases at J, with 23 bases between the two ends. The CDR3 is made up of 17 amino acids. Germline V CDR1 and CDR2: ENHRY, SYGVKD. CDR3 residues: CAIKDRSSRTDNYGYTF. Written as DNA, the CDR3 is TGTGCCATCAAAGACCGTTCATCGAGGACAGACAACTATGGCTACACCTTC.

The chain links TRBV2 to TRBJ1-2; D may be TRBD1 (5 bases). CDR1 and CDR2 from the germline V gene are SNHLY and FYNNEI. Trimming shortened V by 7 bases and J by 6 bases, and 21 bases separated the two germline ends. The CDR3 totals 15 residues. DNA for the CDR3: TGTGCCAGCACGGTCACGCCATTGGGGGGGGATGGCTACACCTTC. Encoded protein: CASTVTPLGGDGYTF.